The 2 T cell receptor beta chains reported below all come from one sample, sequenced in a study of T cell repertoires in cytomegalovirus infection. TCRdb reanalysed the reads using MiXCR and keeps one entry per CDR3 protein. The repertoire includes some 920,000 distinct CDR3 sequences, around 31% of them detected once, and over 12% sits in the top ten. Antigens for these TCRs are unknown. The source was cultured CD8+ T cells from PBMCs, collected from culture after CMV antigen stimulation. The receptors come from a human donor in good health (CMV status not recorded). Some clones in this sample may be carry-over from other donors' samples.

Ten or more counts support this clonotype. V is TRBV7-2 and J is TRBJ2-3, with D possibly called TRBD1 or TRBD2 (5 bases each). The germline V gene encodes CDR1 SGHTA and CDR2 FQGNSA. The CDR3 is 15 residues long. The V gene lost 1 base and the J gene lost 1 base, with 9 bases spanning the gap. CDR3 bases: TGTGCCAGCAGCTTAGGGGACCTACGCACAGATACGCAGTATTTT. Protein: CASSLGDLRTDTQYF. Together with reference TRBV7-2 and TRBJ2-3, the CDR3 gives the full variable domain: GAGVSQSPSNKVTEKGKDVELRCDPISGHTALYWYRQSLGQGLEFLIYFQGNSAPDKSGLPSDRFSAERTGGSVSTLTIQRTQQEDSAVYLCASSLGDLRTDTQYFGPGTRLTVL.

This clonotype was counted at least ten times. The CDR3 DNA follows: TGTGCCAGCAGCGATGAAGACAGGGACCTTAGTGAAAAACTGTTTTTT. It codes for CASSDEDRDLSEKLFF. The genes are TRBV7-2 and TRBJ1-4; 7 bases align to TRBD1. CDR1 and CDR2 (germline): SGHTA, FQGNSA. Germline trimming cut 5 bases from V and 7 bases from J; bases unmatched to any gene: 13. The CDR3 runs to 16 residues.